This T cell receptor (beta chain) was identified in a study of blood T cell repertoires in COVID-19. Study-wide context: Italy, Spain and the United States were the sources of the convalescent and acute COVID-19 samples.

The CDR3 runs 12 residues. The V end lost 6 bases, the J end lost 5 bases, and 10 bases lay between the germline ends. Original data processing: The authors estimated nucleated cell counts from reference gene primer amplification. Using immunoSEQ multiplex PCR, the repertoire was profiled, and TCRdb retains in-frame clones only, with some absent. The DNA was the basis for D and trimming; V, J and clone size are from that table. The profile shows approximately 230,000 clones, less than 85% of them singletons. The chain carries TRBV12-3 or TRBV12-4 and TRBJ2-5; D ambiguous. The clonotype comes from a woman of 80 years or more with active or convalescent COVID-19. Input material: peripheral blood. CDR3 residues: CASSQTRETQYF. The DNA for the CDR3 is TGTGCCAGCAGCCAGACTCGTGAGACCCAGTACTTC.